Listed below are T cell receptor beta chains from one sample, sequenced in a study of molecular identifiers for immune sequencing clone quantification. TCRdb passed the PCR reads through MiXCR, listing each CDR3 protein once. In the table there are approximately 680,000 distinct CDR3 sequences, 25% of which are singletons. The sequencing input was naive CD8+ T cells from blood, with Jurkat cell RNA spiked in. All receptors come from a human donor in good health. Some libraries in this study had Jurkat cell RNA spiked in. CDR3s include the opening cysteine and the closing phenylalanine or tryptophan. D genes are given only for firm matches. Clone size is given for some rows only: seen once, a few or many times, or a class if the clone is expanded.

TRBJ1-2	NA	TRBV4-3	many	TGCGCCAGCAGCCAAGATGCGGGGTATGGCTACACCTTC	CASSQDAGYGYTF
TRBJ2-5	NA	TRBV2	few	TGTGCCAGCAGTGAAGCCGAGACAGAAACCCAAGAGACCCAGTACTTC	CASSEAETETQETQYF
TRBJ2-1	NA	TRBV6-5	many	TGTGCCAGCAGTTACTCGGACAGTTACAATGAGCAGTTCTTC	CASSYSDSYNEQFF
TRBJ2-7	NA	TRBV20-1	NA	TGCAGTGCTAGAGACACAAAATTTTACGAGCAGTACTTC	CSARDTKFYEQYF
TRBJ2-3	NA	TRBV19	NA	TGTGCCAGTAGTACCTGGGGGGGCACAGATACGCAGTATTTT	CASSTWGGTDTQYF
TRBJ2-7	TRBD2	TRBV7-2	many	TGTGCCAGCGGGCGCGATTTTACGAGCGGGAGGTACGAGCAGTACTTC	CASGRDFTSGRYEQYF
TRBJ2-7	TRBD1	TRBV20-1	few	TGCAGTGCTAGAGAAGGGACAGGACCCTACGAGCAGTACTTC	CSAREGTGPYEQYF
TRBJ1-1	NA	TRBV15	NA	TGTGCCACCAGCAGAGAGTACGGGAACACTGAAGCTTTCTTT	CATSREYGNTEAFF
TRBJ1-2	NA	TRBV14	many	TGTGCCAGCAGCCAAGATGGGCCAGCAAGTCTTTATGGCTACACCTTC	CASSQDGPASLYGYTF
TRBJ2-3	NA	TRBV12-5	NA	TGTGCTAGTGGCCCATACACAGATACGCAGTATTTT	CASGPYTDTQYF
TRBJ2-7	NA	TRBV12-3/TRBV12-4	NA	TGTGCCAGTTCCAGGGAGCGTTTCGACGAGCAGTACTTC	CASSRERFDEQYF
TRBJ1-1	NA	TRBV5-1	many	TGCGCCAGCAGCTTCACAGCGAACACTGAAGCTTTCTTT	CASSFTANTEAFF
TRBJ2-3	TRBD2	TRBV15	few	TGTGCCACCAGCAGAGGGACTAGCGGGACCACAGATACGCAGTATTTT	CATSRGTSGTTDTQYF
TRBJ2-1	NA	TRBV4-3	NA	TGCGCCAGCAGCCAAGATTCAGGGGCGAGGAATGAGCAGTTCTTC	CASSQDSGARNEQFF
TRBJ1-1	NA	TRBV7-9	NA	TGTGCCAGCAACTTCGTTGTTAGGGGTACGAAAGCTTTCTTT	CASNFVVRGTKAFF
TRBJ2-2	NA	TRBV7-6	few	TGTGCCAGCAGCGGGAGTAGCGGTCCGAACACCGGGGAGCTGTTTTTT	CASSGSSGPNTGELFF
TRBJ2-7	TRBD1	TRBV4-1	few	TGCGCCAGCAGCCAAGTCGCCGGGACAGGGTCCTACGAGCAGTACTTC	CASSQVAGTGSYEQYF
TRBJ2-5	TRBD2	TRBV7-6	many	TGTGCCAGCAGCCTTAGGACTAGGAAGGGCCCAGAGACCCAGTACTTC	CASSLRTRKGPETQYF
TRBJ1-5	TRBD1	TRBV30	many	TGTGCCTGGAGTCCGACCGGGACAGTGTATCAGCCCCAGCATTTT	CAWSPTGTVYQPQHF
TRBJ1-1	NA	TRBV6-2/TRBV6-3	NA	TGTGCCAGCGGTGAGCGGAGGGACACTGACGCTTTCTTT	CASGERRDTDAFF
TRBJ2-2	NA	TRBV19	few	TGTGCCAGTTTTCGGCCTTTAGGAGCCGGGGAGCTGTTTTTT	CASFRPLGAGELFF
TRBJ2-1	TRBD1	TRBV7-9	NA	TGTGCCAGCAGCGACCGGGACAGTCCTAATGAGCAGTTCTTC	CASSDRDSPNEQFF
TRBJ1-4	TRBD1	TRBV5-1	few	TGCGCCAGCAGCCCAGGGACAGACCATGAAAAACTGTTTTTT	CASSPGTDHEKLFF
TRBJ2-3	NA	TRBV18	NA	TGTGCCAGCTCACCGCAGGAACCTAGCACAGATACGCAGTATTTT	CASSPQEPSTDTQYF
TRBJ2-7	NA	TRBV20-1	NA	TGCAGTGCTAGAGACCCTGTAGGGGGAGGATCCTACGAGCAGTACTTC	CSARDPVGGGSYEQYF
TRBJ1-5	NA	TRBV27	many	TGTGCCAGCAGTTTAAGGGGACACAATCAGCCCCAGCATTTT	CASSLRGHNQPQHF
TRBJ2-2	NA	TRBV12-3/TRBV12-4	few	TGTGCCATCAAGGGAGGGGGGCTGTTTTTT	CAIKGGGLFF
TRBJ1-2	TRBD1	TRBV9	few	TGTGCCAGCAGCGGGGGGGGACAGGGGGTTTTTAACTATGGCTACACCTTC	CASSGGGQGVFNYGYTF
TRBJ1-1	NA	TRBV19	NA	TGTGCCAGTAGTATAACGGCCGGGGGAGCCGCTGAAGCTTTCTTT	CASSITAGGAAEAFF